A selection of T cell receptor beta chains follows, all from one sample in a study of blood T cell repertoires in COVID-19. The repertoire was sequenced with immunoSEQ multiplex PCR; TCRdb's copy has only in-frame clones and lacks some. The data show 55,000 to 75,000 clones, over 70% seen once. Sequenced material: peripheral blood. The receptor source for this set is a man aged 60 to 69 with acute or convalescent COVID-19. Each CDR3 is given with its conserved first and last residue. The D gene is left open where the match is weak. A clone size is listed for some rows: how often the clone was seen (once, few, many), or a class if it is expanded.

CASSQEMIRTQQETQYF TGTGCCAGCAGCCAAGAAATGATAAGGACTCAACAAGAGACCCAGTACTTC TRBJ2-5 - TRBV3-1/TRBV3-2 -
CASSLDLASGTTDTQYF TGTGCCAGCAGCTTGGATTTGGCTAGCGGAACCACAGATACGCAGTATTTT TRBJ2-3 TRBD2 TRBV5-4 -
CASSLAGANYGYTF TGTGCCAGCAGTTTGGCGGGGGCTAACTATGGCTACACCTTC TRBJ1-2 - TRBV28 -
CSATPAGGDTEAFF TGCAGCGCAACCCCGGCAGGCGGGGATACTGAAGCTTTCTTT TRBJ1-1 - TRBV29-1 once
CASSEQGIEQFF TGTGCCAGCAGTGAACAGGGGATTGAGCAGTTCTTC TRBJ2-1 - TRBV6-1 -
CATSDSLRSGRASQDEQFF TGTGCCACCAGTGATTCCCTTCGTAGCGGGAGGGCGAGTCAGGATGAGCAGTTCTTC TRBJ2-1 TRBD2 TRBV24-1 -
CASSRGTSGVSSYNEQFF TGTGCCAGTAGCCGGGGGACTAGCGGGGTCAGCTCCTACAATGAGCAGTTCTTC TRBJ2-1 TRBD2 TRBV19 -
CANEGVDTQYF TGTGCCAACGAGGGGGTAGATACGCAGTATTTT TRBJ2-3 - TRBV2 -
CASGQTSGGQQFF TGTGCCAGCGGCCAGACTAGCGGGGGCCAGCAGTTCTTC TRBJ2-1 TRBD2 TRBV6-5 -
CASSVMGEAGELFF TGTGCCAGCAGCGTAATGGGGGAGGCCGGGGAGCTGTTTTTT TRBJ2-2 - TRBV9 -
CASSSWGAGGVHEQYF TGTGCCAGCAGTTCGTGGGGTGCAGGGGGCGTCCACGAGCAGTACTTC TRBJ2-7 TRBD1 TRBV27 few
CASSFGIFGGANVLTF TGTGCCAGCAGCTTTGGTATCTTCGGGGGGGCCAACGTCCTGACTTTC TRBJ2-6 - TRBV11-2 few
CASSQDGLVVDEQFF TGTGCCAGCAGCCAAGACGGACTCGTTGTGGATGAGCAGTTCTTC TRBJ2-1 - TRBV4-2 -
CASRPPGGGDGYTF TGTGCCAGTAGACCCCCGGGGGGAGGCGATGGCTACACCTTC TRBJ1-2 - TRBV19 -
CASSFGETLHF TGTGCCAGCAGCTTTGGGGAGACCCTCCACTTT TRBJ1-6 - TRBV7-9 -
CASLPGRARYNEQFF TGTGCCAGCTTACCCGGGAGGGCCAGGTACAATGAGCAGTTCTTC TRBJ2-1 TRBD2 TRBV7-9 few
CASSNPGQYYGYTF TGTGCCAGCAGCAATCCGGGACAGTACTATGGCTACACCTTC TRBJ1-2 TRBD1 TRBV6-5 -
CASSPRVLGGEYNEQFF TGTGCCAGCAGCCCTCGGGTTTTAGGGGGAGAATACAATGAGCAGTTCTTC TRBJ2-1 - TRBV3-1/TRBV3-2 -
CATSDGTSPSHYNEQFF TGTGCCACCAGTGATGGGACTAGCCCATCCCATTACAATGAGCAGTTCTTC TRBJ2-1 TRBD2 TRBV24-1 -
CASSVQGAGNIQYF TGTGCCAGCAGCGTACAGGGGGCGGGAAACATTCAGTACTTC TRBJ2-4 TRBD1 TRBV9 -
CASTPGLGRGNEQFF TGTGCCAGCACCCCGGGACTAGGAAGAGGAAATGAGCAGTTCTTC TRBJ2-1 TRBD2 TRBV9 -
CATSDPGQGANEQFF TGTGCCACCAGTGACCCGGGACAGGGGGCCAATGAGCAGTTCTTC TRBJ2-1 TRBD1 TRBV24-1 -
CASSLAVPGDSGAPLQPQHF TGTGCCAGCAGTTTGGCAGTCCCGGGGGACTCCGGGGCACCTCTGCAGCCCCAGCATTTT TRBJ1-5 - TRBV27 many
CASSYASGGGDTQYF TGTGCCAGCAGTTACGCTAGCGGGGGCGGAGATACGCAGTATTTT TRBJ2-3 TRBD2 TRBV6-5 -
CASSQYGGYGYTF TGTGCCAGCAGCCAATACGGAGGTTATGGCTACACCTTC TRBJ1-2 - TRBV14 -
CASSPGLDSYEQYF TGTGCCAGCAGCCCGGGACTAGATTCCTACGAGCAGTACTTC TRBJ2-7 TRBD2 TRBV7-2 -